The 22 T cell receptor beta chains below all came from one sample that was sequenced in a study of glioma-infiltrating T cells after dendritic cell vaccination. Clones were read by immunoSEQ multiplex PCR, and TCRdb kept only the in-frame ones, dropping some. The data hold about 49,000 clones, with approximately 83% observed a single time. Material: blood, obtained before dendritic cell vaccination. These receptors came from a human donor with glioblastoma.

The rearrangement uses TRBV6-1 and TRBJ1-1; D is unresolved. Germline loops: CDR1 MNHNS, CDR2 SASEGT. V lost 0 bases and J lost 6, with 8 bases in between. The CDR3 covers 13 residues. The CDR3 nucleotides are TGTGCCAGCAGTGAAGCGCGGCAAGCTGAAGCTTTCTTT. Amino acids: CASSEARQAEAFF.

The genes are TRBV4-2 and TRBJ2-3; 8 bases are shared with TRBD2. The CDR3 is 15 amino acids. Trimming took 4 bases from V and 5 from J; bases not matched to a gene: 8. Germline loops: CDR1 LGHNA, CDR2 YNFKEQ. This chain's CDR3 is CASSPTQAGEDTQYF. The CDR3 bases are TGTGCCAGCAGCCCGACCCAAGCGGGAGAAGATACGCAGTATTTT.

The chain couples TRBV5-6 to TRBJ1-5, with 7 bases lining up with TRBD1. V lost 0 bases to trimming and J lost 6 bases; unmatched junction nucleotides: 3. The CDR3 covers 14 residues. Germline assignment: CDR1 SGHDT and CDR2 YYEEEE. The DNA of the CDR3 is TGTGCCAGCAGCTTGGCCAGGGGGACTCAGCCCCAGCATTTT. This codes for CASSLARGTQPQHF.

Worth noting for this clone: This same CDR3 is encoded by further DNA sequences in the sample. J is TRBJ1-5 and V is TRBV7-9, with D possibly matching TRBD1 (6 bases). V was cut by 1 base and J by 4 bases, with 14 bases left in between. In germline, CDR1 is SEHNR, CDR2 FQNEAQ (reference sequence). This CDR3 region has 16 residues. In nucleotides, the CDR3 is TGTGCCAGCAGCTTAGTTGGCAGGGGTCGGAATCAGCCCCAGCATTTT. Protein: CASSLVGRGRNQPQHF.

The V call is TRBV10-3, the J call TRBJ2-5; the D is unclear. V dropped 2 bases and J dropped 0 bases, with 10 bases sitting between them. Per the germline V gene, CDR1 is ENHRY and CDR2 is SYGVKD. This CDR3 is 15 amino acids long. CDR3 DNA sequence: TGTGCCATCAGTGAGGAAGCAGGATACCAAGAGACCCAGTACTTC. This sequence encodes CAISEEAGYQETQYF.

This chain connects TRBV13 to TRBJ1-1; TRBD1 might be the D (6 bases). Germline CDR1 reads PRHDT; CDR2 reads FYEKMQ (reference sequence). This CDR3 contains 18 residues. Trimming took off 4 bases at V and 1 base at J, with 22 bases between the two ends. The CDR3 loop reads CASSSREQGRFGNTEAFF. CDR3 nucleotide sequence: TGTGCCAGCAGCTCAAGGGAACAGGGACGATTTGGGAACACTGAAGCTTTCTTT.

The rearrangement joins TRBV12-5 to TRBJ1-2; D unclear. The V end was cut by 4 bases, the J end by 5 bases, with 8 bases between. The CDR3 spans 12 residues. Germline values: CDR1 LGHNT, CDR2 FRNRAP. CDR3 sequence: CASGWRDYGYTF. CDR3 coding DNA: TGTGCTAGTGGTTGGAGGGATTATGGCTACACCTTC.

The V and J genes are TRBV30 and TRBJ1-1; D is uncertain. Germline CDR1 GTSNPN, CDR2 SVGIG (reference sequence). This CDR3 contains 11 residues. V lost 4 bases and J lost 10, with 13 bases in between. The CDR3 spells CAWMDGAVAFF. The CDR3 DNA reads as TGTGCCTGGATGGATGGTGCGGTAGCTTTCTTT.

This chain uses TRBV18 with TRBJ1-5; 7 nucleotides match TRBD1. Germline V lookup: CDR1 KGHSH, CDR2 LQKENI. The trim removed 8 bases at V and 3 bases at J, leaving 7 bases unmatched. The CDR3 is 14 residues long. This chain's CDR3 is CASRTGANNQPQHF. DNA of the CDR3: TGTGCCAGCCGCACAGGGGCCAACAATCAGCCCCAGCATTTT.

The CDR3, as DNA: TGTGCCAGCAGTCCGGATCAGCCCCAGCATTTT. This sequence encodes CASSPDQPQHF. The V and J genes are TRBV28 and TRBJ1-5; D is unresolved. Trimming took off 5 bases at V and 5 bases at J, with 4 bases between the two ends. There are 11 residues in the CDR3. Germline assignment: CDR1 MDHEN and CDR2 SYDVKM.

By share, this clone ranks as medium-sized. The V call is TRBV11-2, the J call TRBJ2-7; the match to TRBD1 covers 8 bases. Losses at the gene ends were 1 base for V and 7 bases for J; bases not matched to a gene: 6. Germline CDR1 reads SGHAT; CDR2 reads FQNNGV. This CDR3 comprises 14 residues. As DNA, the CDR3 is TGTGCCAGCAGCTTAGCGGGCAGGGGGCGAGAGCAGTACTTC. This encodes CASSLAGRGREQYF.

This chain links TRBV6-5 with TRBJ2-2, with a tentative D call TRBD1 (6 bases). V was pared by 1 base and J by 4 bases, with 7 bases between. This CDR3 comprises 14 residues. Per germline, CDR1 MNHEY and CDR2 SVGAGI. The CDR3 coding sequence is TGTGCCAGCAGTTACTACAGGGCCACCGGGGAGCTGTTTTTT. This codes for CASSYYRATGELFF.

This clone occurred a few times. The V call is TRBV29-1, the J call TRBJ2-3; D not certain. With 3 bases removed from V and 5 bases from J, the gap between germline ends came to 6 bases. CDR1 is SQVTM and CDR2 is ANQGSEA in the germline V gene. CDR3 length equals 11 residues. The CDR3 nucleotides are TGCAGCGTTGATTGGCTAGATACGCAGTATTTT. It codes for CSVDWLDTQYF.

This chain joins TRBV9 and TRBJ2-7; 8 bases fit TRBD1. The CDR3 is made up of 14 amino acids. CDR1 is SGDLS and CDR2 is YYNGEE in the germline V gene. The V gene end was trimmed by 4 bases and the J gene end by 5 bases; junction bases not matched to a gene: 8. The CDR3, as DNA: TGTGCCAGCAGCCCCCAGGACAGGGCCCACGAGCAGTACTTC. It translates to CASSPQDRAHEQYF.

This chain joins TRBV30 and TRBJ1-1, with D unclear. The germline V gene encodes CDR1 GTSNPN and CDR2 SVGIG (reference sequence). This CDR3 is 13 amino acids long. Trimming left V 4 bases short and J 1 base short, with 10 bases between. The CDR3 sequence: CAWKRQTNTEAFF. In nucleotides, the CDR3 is TGTGCCTGGAAGAGGCAAACGAACACTGAAGCTTTCTTT.

This clone was seen a single time. As DNA, the CDR3 is TGTGCCAGCTCACCACCGGGCCCTAGCAATCAGCCCCAGCATTTT. It yields the protein CASSPPGPSNQPQHF. V gene TRBV18 combines with J gene TRBJ1-5; D remains unclear. Trimming removed 0 bases at V and 0 bases at J, with 6 bases between. The CDR3 contains 15 residues. CDR1 is KGHSH, CDR2 LQKENI, per germline.

This chain joins TRBV11-2 and TRBJ2-1, with D possibly being TRBD1 (6 bases). This CDR3 contains 17 residues. Trimming cost V 4 bases and J 3 bases, with 19 bases left between them. Germline V gene data show CDR1 as SGHAT and CDR2 as FQNNGV. The CDR3 region has the DNA TGTGCCAGCAGCTCGGAACCCAACAGGGTGGTCTACAATGAGCAGTTCTTC. Its translation: CASSSEPNRVVYNEQFF.

V is TRBV4-3 and J is TRBJ2-7; 8 nucleotides match TRBD1. The junction had 6 bases not matched to a gene; V was cut back by 0 bases and J by 5 bases. This CDR3 has 15 residues. From germline, CDR1 is LGHNA and CDR2 YSLEER. The CDR3 protein is CASSQDLLTGDEQYF. The CDR3 DNA sequence: TGCGCCAGCAGCCAAGACCTACTGACAGGGGACGAGCAGTACTTC.

To note about this clone: Mismatch with germline at one junction end may stem from a read error. Distinct nucleotide sequences in the sample also encode this CDR3. The chain joins TRBV6-5 to TRBJ2-7, with 11 bases lining up with TRBD2. This CDR3 spans 15 amino acids. Germline V gene lookup returns CDR1 MNHEY and CDR2 SVGAGI. CDR3 sequence (DNA): TGTGCCAGCAAATTGGCTAGCGGGGGGTCCATCGAGCAGTACTTT. Translation gives CASKLASGGSIEQYF.

V and J are TRBV21-1 and TRBJ2-7; the table's D call of TRBD2 was not tested on the DNA. TRBV21-1 is described as a pseudogene. The CDR3 is 14 amino acids. CDR3 sequence (DNA): TGTGCCCCCTTCTGGCGGGCAGCAGCCTACGAGCAGTACTTC. Translated: CAPFWRAAAYEQYF.

This clone appeared a few times. This sequence joins TRBV25-1 and TRBJ1-3; D unclear. Germline values: CDR1 MGHDK, CDR2 SYGVNS. The CDR3 loop spans 14 amino acids. The V gene lost 2 bases and the J gene lost 0 bases, with 5 bases spanning the gap. This CDR3 reads CASSEESSGNTIYF. DNA of the CDR3: TGTGCCAGCAGTGAAGAGAGCTCTGGAAACACCATATATTTT.

This clone was counted a few times. The chain has TRBV5-1 and TRBJ2-3; possible D gene TRBD1, 6 bases. CDR1 and CDR2 from the germline V gene are SGHRS and YFSETQ. The V gene lost 0 bases and the J gene lost 3 bases, with 8 bases spanning the gap. The CDR3 consists of 14 residues. This chain's CDR3 is CASSLEGTTDTQYF. As DNA, the CDR3 is TGCGCCAGCAGCTTGGAGGGGACAACAGATACGCAGTATTTT.